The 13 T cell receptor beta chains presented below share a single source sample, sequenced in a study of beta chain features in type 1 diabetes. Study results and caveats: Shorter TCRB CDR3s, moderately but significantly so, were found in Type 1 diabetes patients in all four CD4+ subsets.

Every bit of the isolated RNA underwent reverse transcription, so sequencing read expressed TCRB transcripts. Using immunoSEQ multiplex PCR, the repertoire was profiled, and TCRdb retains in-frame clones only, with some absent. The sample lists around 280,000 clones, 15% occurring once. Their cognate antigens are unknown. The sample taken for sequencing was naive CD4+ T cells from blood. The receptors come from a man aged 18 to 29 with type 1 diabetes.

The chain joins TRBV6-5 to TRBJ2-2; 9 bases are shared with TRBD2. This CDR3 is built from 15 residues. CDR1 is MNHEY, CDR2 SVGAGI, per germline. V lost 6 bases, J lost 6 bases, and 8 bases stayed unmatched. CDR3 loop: CASSPGGGGAGELFF. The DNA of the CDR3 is TGTGCCAGCAGCCCCGGGGGCGGGGGGGCCGGGGAGCTGTTTTTT.

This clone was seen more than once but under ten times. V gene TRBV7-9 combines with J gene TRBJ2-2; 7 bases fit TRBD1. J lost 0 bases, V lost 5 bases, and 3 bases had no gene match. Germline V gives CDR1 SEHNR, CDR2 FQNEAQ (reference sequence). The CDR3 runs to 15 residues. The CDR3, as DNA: TGTGCCAGCAGCCGGACAGGAGCGAACACCGGGGAGCTGTTTTTT. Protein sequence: CASSRTGANTGELFF.

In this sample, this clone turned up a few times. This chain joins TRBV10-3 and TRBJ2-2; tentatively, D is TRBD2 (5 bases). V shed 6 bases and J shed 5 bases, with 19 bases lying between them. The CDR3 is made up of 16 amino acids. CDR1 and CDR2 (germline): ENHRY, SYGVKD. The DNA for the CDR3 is TGTGCCATCAGGGGAGCGGTGTTAGCGTCAACCGGGGAGCTGTTTTTT. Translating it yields CAIRGAVLASTGELFF.

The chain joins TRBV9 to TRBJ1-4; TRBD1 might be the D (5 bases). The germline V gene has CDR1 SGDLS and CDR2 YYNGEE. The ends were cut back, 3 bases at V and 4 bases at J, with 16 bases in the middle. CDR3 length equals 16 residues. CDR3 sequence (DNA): TGTGCCAGCAGCGCTCGTTCGGGGGTCGGTAATGAAAAACTGTTTTTT. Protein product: CASSARSGVGNEKLFF.

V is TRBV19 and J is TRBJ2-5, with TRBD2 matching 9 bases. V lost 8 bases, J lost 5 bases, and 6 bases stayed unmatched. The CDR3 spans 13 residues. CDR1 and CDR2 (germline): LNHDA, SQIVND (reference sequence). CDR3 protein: CASGSGSMETQYF. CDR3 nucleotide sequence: TGTGCCAGTGGTAGCGGGAGTATGGAGACCCAGTACTTC.

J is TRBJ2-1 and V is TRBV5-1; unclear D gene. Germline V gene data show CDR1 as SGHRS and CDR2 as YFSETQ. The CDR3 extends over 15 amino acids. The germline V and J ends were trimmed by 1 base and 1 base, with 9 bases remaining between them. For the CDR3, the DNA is TGCGCCAGCAGCTTGACTACCCAATCCTACAATGAGCAGTTCTTC. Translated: CASSLTTQSYNEQFF.

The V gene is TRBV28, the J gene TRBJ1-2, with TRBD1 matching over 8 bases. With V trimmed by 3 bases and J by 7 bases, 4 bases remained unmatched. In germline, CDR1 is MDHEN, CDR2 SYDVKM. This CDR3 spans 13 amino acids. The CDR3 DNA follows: TGTGCCAGCAGTTTTGTCAGGGGGCCTGGCTACACCTTC. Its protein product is CASSFVRGPGYTF.

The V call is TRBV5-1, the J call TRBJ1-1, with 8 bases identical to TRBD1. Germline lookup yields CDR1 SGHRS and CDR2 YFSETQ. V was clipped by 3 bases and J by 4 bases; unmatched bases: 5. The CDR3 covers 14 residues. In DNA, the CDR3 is TGCGCCAGCAGCTGGAGAACAGGGGGCACTGAAGCTTTCTTT. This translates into CASSWRTGGTEAFF.

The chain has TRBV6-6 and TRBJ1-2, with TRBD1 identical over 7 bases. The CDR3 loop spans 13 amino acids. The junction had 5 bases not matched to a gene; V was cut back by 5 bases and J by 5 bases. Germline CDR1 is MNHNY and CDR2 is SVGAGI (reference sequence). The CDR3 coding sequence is TGTGCCAGCAGTCCAGACAGGGAGTATGGCTACACCTTC. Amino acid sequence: CASSPDREYGYTF.

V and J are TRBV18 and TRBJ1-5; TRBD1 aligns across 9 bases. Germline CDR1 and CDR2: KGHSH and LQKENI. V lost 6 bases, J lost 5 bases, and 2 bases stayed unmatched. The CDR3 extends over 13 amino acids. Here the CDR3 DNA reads TGTGCCAGCTCCAGGACAGGGGATCAGCCCCAGCATTTT. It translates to CASSRTGDQPQHF.

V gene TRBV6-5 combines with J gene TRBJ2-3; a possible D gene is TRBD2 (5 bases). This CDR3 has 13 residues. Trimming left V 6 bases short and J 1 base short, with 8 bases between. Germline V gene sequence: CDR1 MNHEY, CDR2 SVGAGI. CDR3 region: CASRGVGTDTQYF. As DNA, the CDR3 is TGTGCCAGCAGGGGAGTGGGCACAGATACGCAGTATTTT.

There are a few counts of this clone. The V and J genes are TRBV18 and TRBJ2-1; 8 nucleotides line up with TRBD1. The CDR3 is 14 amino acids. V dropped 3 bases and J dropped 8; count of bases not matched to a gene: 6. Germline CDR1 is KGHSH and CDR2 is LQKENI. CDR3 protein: CASSPGGQGHEQFF. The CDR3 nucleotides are TGTGCCAGCTCACCGGGAGGACAGGGCCATGAGCAGTTCTTC.

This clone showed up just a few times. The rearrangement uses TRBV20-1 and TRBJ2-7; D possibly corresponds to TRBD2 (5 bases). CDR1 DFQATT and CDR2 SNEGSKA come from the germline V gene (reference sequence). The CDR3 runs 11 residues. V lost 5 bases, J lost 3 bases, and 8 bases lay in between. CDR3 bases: TGCAGTGCTTCCACTAGCTACGAGCAGTACTTC. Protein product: CSASTSYEQYF.